The 2 T cell receptor beta chains reported below all come from one sample, sequenced in a study of spatial heterogeneity in lung cancer. The time point denotes: sample taken at primary tumor resection. Whole RNA, which was extracted from tumor, nontumor lung tissue or frozen PBMC, was sequenced without any cell sorting. TCRdb called the 5' RACE reads again in MiXCR, with one record for every CDR3 protein. The table has approximately 40,000 distinct CDR3 sequences, approximately 7% seen once. The sample in question was PBMCs, obtained at surgery. The receptors here all came from a female donor with early-stage non-small cell lung cancer.

V gene TRBV6-5 combines with J gene TRBJ2-5, with 7 bases identical to TRBD1. CDR3 length: 14 residues. Germline CDR1 and CDR2: MNHEY and SVGAGI. With V trimmed by 5 bases and J by 6 bases, 9 bases remained unmatched. Here the CDR3 reads CASSRNRGRKTQYF. DNA of the CDR3: TGTGCCAGCAGTCGAAACAGGGGAAGGAAGACCCAGTACTTC.

This clonotype was picked up many times. The gene calls are TRBV6-5 and TRBJ2-7, with D maybe TRBD1 (6 bases). Trimming pared 4 bases from V and 4 bases from J, leaving 17 bases between. CDR1 MNHEY and CDR2 SVGAGI come from the germline V gene. The length of the CDR3 is 15 residues. The CDR3 reads CASSSSGTQKYEQYF. In DNA form, the CDR3 reads TGTGCCAGCAGTTCCTCCGGGACACAGAAATACGAGCAGTACTTC.